These 18 T cell receptor beta chains were all obtained from the same sample, sequenced in a study of OX40 agonist ivuxolimab in advanced cancers. Method: immunoSEQ multiplex PCR; TCRdb's copy keeps in-frame clones and lacks some. The sample consists of fewer than 50,000 clones, around 92% of them appearing once. The input for sequencing was CD4+ or CD8+ T cells sorted from blood, taken in a trial of the OX40 agonist ivuxolimab. All receptors derive from an adult with an advanced solid tumor such as melanoma, head and neck, liver or kidney cancer.

The chain is built from TRBV7-8 and TRBJ2-5; D remains ambiguous. This CDR3 has 11 amino acids. Trimming left V 1 base short and J 5 bases short, with 2 bases between. Germline V lookup: CDR1 SGHVS, CDR2 FQNEAQ. The CDR3 nucleotides are TGTGCCAGCAGCTTAGTTGAGACCCAGTACTTC. Encoded protein: CASSLVETQYF.

By sample fraction, this clone is medium-sized. The chain couples TRBV7-9 to TRBJ2-7; the match to TRBD2 covers 9 bases. Germline V gives CDR1 SEHNR, CDR2 FQNEAQ (reference sequence). This CDR3 is 17 amino acids long. After removal of 0 bases from V and 2 bases from J, the junction contained 8 bases not matched to a gene. The CDR3 reads CASSLAVISGRTYEQYF. In DNA, the CDR3 is TGTGCCAGCAGCTTAGCGGTTATTAGCGGGAGAACCTACGAGCAGTACTTC.

This sequence joins TRBV14 and TRBJ2-1; TRBD2 agrees at 7 bases. Unmatched junction bases numbered 9, after V lost 3 bases and J lost 10 bases. The CDR3 contains 14 residues. The germline V gene encodes CDR1 SGHDN and CDR2 FVKESK. In DNA, the CDR3 is TGTGCCAGCAGCCATAGTCTAGCGGCTGGCGAGCAGTTCTTC. Amino acids: CASSHSLAAGEQFF.

The genes are TRBV4-3 and TRBJ2-3; TRBD2 might be the D (6 bases). Germline CDR1 and CDR2: LGHNA and YSLEER. Trimming left V 1 base short and J 1 base short, with 9 bases between. This CDR3 spans 15 amino acids. The DNA for the CDR3 is TGCGCCAGCAGCCAAGGTTGGGGGGGCACAGATACGCAGTATTTT. This codes for CASSQGWGGTDTQYF.

The chain joins TRBV6-5 to TRBJ2-1; D unclear. CDR1 and CDR2 from the germline V gene are MNHEY and SVGAGI. The CDR3 spans 14 residues. The V end was cut by 0 bases, the J end by 10 bases, with 13 bases between. This chain's CDR3 is CASSYSATLKEQFF. In DNA form, the CDR3 reads TGTGCCAGCAGTTACTCTGCGACCCTTAAGGAGCAGTTCTTC.

To note about this clone: Other DNA sequences within the sample encode an identical CDR3. The chain is built from TRBV18 and TRBJ2-1; D not resolved. Per germline, CDR1 KGHSH and CDR2 LQKENI. CDR3 length equals 11 residues. Trimming cost V 6 bases and J 7 bases, with 7 bases left between them. The CDR3 here is CASSLANEQFF. CDR3 nucleotide sequence: TGTGCCAGCTCCCTCGCGAATGAGCAGTTCTTC.

V usage is TRBV9 and J usage is TRBJ2-1; 14 nucleotides line up with TRBD2. Losses at the gene ends were 7 bases for V and 3 bases for J; bases not matched to a gene: 0. Germline V lookup: CDR1 SGDLS, CDR2 YYNGEE. This CDR3 has 14 residues. The CDR3 spells CASGTSGGYNEQFF. CDR3 bases: TGTGCCAGCGGGACTAGCGGGGGCTACAATGAGCAGTTCTTC.

This clone occurred once. The same CDR3 can be traced to other DNA sequences in this sample. The chain carries TRBV9 and TRBJ2-1; the match to TRBD2 covers 10 bases. V lost 3 bases, J lost 8 bases, and 8 bases stayed unmatched. Germline-derived CDR1 and CDR2 are SGDLS and YYNGEE. This CDR3 contains 15 residues. CDR3 sequence: CASSASGRAIDEQFF. Here the CDR3 DNA reads TGTGCCAGCAGCGCGAGCGGGAGGGCCATCGATGAGCAGTTCTTC. Together with reference TRBV9 and TRBJ2-1, the CDR3 gives the full variable domain: DSGVTQTPKHLITATGQRVTLRCSPRSGDLSVYWYQQSLDQGLQFLIQYYNGEERAKGNILERFSAQQFPDLHSELNLSSLELGDSALYFCASSASGRAIDEQFFGPGTRLTVL.

V is TRBV4-1 and J is TRBJ2-4; D perhaps matches TRBD2 (5 bases). The CDR3 has 18 residues. V was pared by 4 bases and J by 0 bases, with 19 bases between. Looked up from germline, CDR1 is MGHRA and CDR2 is YSYEKL. CDR3 sequence: CASSRRLSGEIAKNIQYF. In nucleotides, the CDR3 is TGCGCCAGCAGCCGAAGATTGAGCGGTGAGATAGCCAAAAACATTCAGTACTTC.

This clone came up a few times. J is TRBJ2-2 and V is TRBV6-5; 10 bases are shared with TRBD2. The CDR3 spans 16 residues. The J segment lost 5 bases and the V segment lost 4 bases, leaving 7 bases of the junction unmatched. CDR1 MNHEY and CDR2 SVGAGI come from the germline V gene. This chain's CDR3 is CASSFLAGDGTGELFF. CDR3 coding DNA: TGTGCCAGCAGTTTCCTAGCGGGGGACGGGACCGGGGAGCTGTTTTTT.

The V call is TRBV6-1, the J call TRBJ2-6, with D unresolved. The CDR3 runs to 13 residues. The germline gives CDR1 MNHNS, CDR2 SASEGT. Trimming pared 2 bases from V and 3 bases from J, leaving 2 bases between. CDR3 nucleotide sequence: TGTGCCAGCAGTGAATTTGGGGCCAACGTCCTGACTTTC. It codes for CASSEFGANVLTF.

The V call is TRBV9, the J call TRBJ2-1; the D call may be TRBD1 or TRBD2 (5 bases each). Germline CDR1 SGDLS, CDR2 YYNGEE. The CDR3 is 15 residues long. V lost 0 bases and J 3 bases, leaving 10 bases between the germline ends. The CDR3 coding sequence is TGTGCCAGCAGCGTAGGTGGGGACCTCTACAATGAGCAGTTCTTC. Translated: CASSVGGDLYNEQFF.

J is TRBJ1-6 and V is TRBV7-9; TRBD1 is a possible D gene (6 bases). Germline lookup yields CDR1 SEHNR and CDR2 FQNEAQ (reference sequence). Trimming stripped 2 bases from V and 7 bases from J, with 18 bases between. The CDR3 spans 17 residues. The CDR3 DNA follows: TGTGCCAGCAGCTTAAGAGACAGGCCCCGAGGGAATTCACCCCTCCACTTT. Translation gives CASSLRDRPRGNSPLHF.

This chain links TRBV6-5 with TRBJ1-2; TRBD1 matches at 9 bases. The CDR3 covers 13 residues. CDR1 and CDR2 (germline): MNHEY, SVGAGI. Trimming cost V 6 bases and J 2 bases; bases outside gene matches: 1. CDR3 bases: TGTGCCAGCAGAGGGACAGGGAACTATGGCTACACCTTC. Amino acids: CASRGTGNYGYTF.

The J gene is TRBJ2-7, the V gene TRBV5-1; 11 bases align to TRBD2. The trim removed 2 bases at V and 2 bases at J, leaving 3 bases unmatched. Germline V CDR1 and CDR2: SGHRS, YFSETQ. The CDR3 covers 15 residues. In DNA, the CDR3 is TGCGCCAGCAGCTTCTCGACTAGCGGGACCTACGAGCAGTACTTC. This translates into CASSFSTSGTYEQYF.

J is TRBJ2-3 and V is TRBV5-4; 13 positions agree with TRBD2. CDR1 SGHNT and CDR2 YYREEE come from the germline V gene (reference sequence). The CDR3 consists of 16 residues. Trimming took 4 bases from V and 4 from J; bases not matched to a gene: 6. CDR3 nucleotide sequence: TGTGCCAGCAGCGGTGGGACTAGCGGGACCCCAGATACGCAGTATTTT. It specifies CASSGGTSGTPDTQYF.

This sequence joins TRBV27 and TRBJ2-1, with D possibly being TRBD1 or TRBD2 (6 bases each). The CDR3 extends over 14 amino acids. V lost 3 bases and J lost 2, with 8 bases in between. The germline V gene encodes CDR1 MNHEY and CDR2 SMNVEV (reference sequence). DNA for the CDR3: TGTGCCAGCAGTTTCCGGGGGCCCTACAATGAGCAGTTCTTC. Protein sequence: CASSFRGPYNEQFF.

This clone came up once. The DNA for the CDR3 is TGTGCCAGTAGTATCCCCCGGGACAGCTGGAACACTGAAGCTTTCTTT. This translates into CASSIPRDSWNTEAFF. The chain links TRBV19 to TRBJ1-1, with 7 nucleotides matching TRBD1. Germline V CDR1 and CDR2: LNHDA, SQIVND (reference sequence). The CDR3 sequence is 16 residues long. V was clipped by 3 bases and J by 1 base; unmatched bases: 8.